This is a list of T cell receptor beta chains from one sample in a study of regulatory T cells in long-lasting Graves disease. MiXCR was run by TCRdb on the multiplex PCR reads, yielding one entry per CDR3 protein. The sample has about 540,000 distinct CDR3 sequences, approximately 15% seen once. This sample was also put to use in a study of T cells in Graves' hyperthyroidism and ophthalmopathy.

The specimen comprised peripheral blood mononuclear cells (PBMCs), sampled at new diagnosis, from a patient treated with antithyroid drugs. The receptors come from a man aged 25-45 years with Graves disease. Each CDR3 is given with its conserved first and last residue.

V,J,length,CDR3
TRBV19,TRBJ2-3,16,CASALRRTGSTDTQYF
TRBV28,TRBJ1-1,15,CASRPAGAANTEAFF
TRBV5-1,TRBJ2-3,14,CASTDPAGTDTQYF
TRBV11-2,TRBJ1-2,14,CASSFGASRYGYTF
TRBV18,TRBJ1-5,13,CASSPEPGTPQHF
TRBV11-3,TRBJ2-1,12,CANSYMDNEQFF
TRBV30,TRBJ2-1,15,CAWSVGGQHPTEQFF
TRBV5-5,TRBJ2-3,14,CASSLTQDTDTQYF
TRBV5-1,TRBJ2-3,14,CASSSGRDTDTQYF
TRBV10-3,TRBJ2-7,17,CAISDGLAGGSSYEQYF
TRBV3-1,TRBJ1-1,12,CASSQVTGEAFF
TRBV24-1,TRBJ2-1,15,CATSDPGPDYNEQFF
TRBV5-1,TRBJ2-4,15,CASSAGVGAKNIQYF
TRBV20-1,TRBJ1-5,15,CSARQDRGVGQPQHF
TRBV20-1,TRBJ2-5,13,CSARRQNQETQYF
TRBV11-2,TRBJ2-3,15,CASSLDPRYTDTQYF
TRBV6-1,TRBJ1-5,13,CASSVLRDQPQHF
TRBV9,TRBJ2-3,15,CASSPSRTGTGTQYF
TRBV12-3/TRBV12-4,TRBJ2-1,12,CASSLGPLGQFF
TRBV27,TRBJ2-5,13,CASSSRQQETQYF
TRBV14,TRBJ2-3,16,CASSQLQRRETDTQYF
TRBV4-1,TRBJ2-7,16,CASSQEHQREVYEQYF
TRBV11-3,TRBJ2-1,13,CASSTGQGVEQFF
TRBV30,TRBJ2-7,15,CAWSARQGGKYEQYF
TRBV12-3/TRBV12-4,TRBJ2-3,14,CASSPGTFTDTQYF
TRBV24-1,TRBJ2-5,13,CATGQTESETQYF
TRBV7-2,TRBJ2-7,17,CASSSAGLAGEDDEQYF
TRBV6-1,TRBJ2-3,16,CASSPVMAGRTDTQYF
TRBV6-1,TRBJ2-5,12,CASKPGQETQYF
TRBV3-1,TRBJ2-5,15,CASSQDQALQETQYF
TRBV6-1,TRBJ2-4,15,CASSGGTGFQNIQYF
TRBV5-1,TRBJ2-7,14,CASRRDIGPYEQYF
TRBV5-8,TRBJ1-2,17,CASSLIGGGAPNYGYTF
TRBV11-2,TRBJ1-1,15,CASSPRAGMNTEAFF
TRBV7-9,TRBJ2-7,17,CASSLVAESFSSYEQYF
TRBV28,TRBJ2-3,14,CASSQTSGTDTQYF